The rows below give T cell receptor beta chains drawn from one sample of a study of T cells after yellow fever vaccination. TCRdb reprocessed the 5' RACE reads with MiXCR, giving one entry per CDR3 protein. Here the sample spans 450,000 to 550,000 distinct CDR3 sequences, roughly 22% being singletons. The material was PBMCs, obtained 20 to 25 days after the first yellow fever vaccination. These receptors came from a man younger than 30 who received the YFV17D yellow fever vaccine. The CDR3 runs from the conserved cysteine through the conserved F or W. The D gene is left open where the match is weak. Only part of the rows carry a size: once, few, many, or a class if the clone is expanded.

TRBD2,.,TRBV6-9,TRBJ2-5,TGTGCCAGCAGCCCGCGGACTAGCGGGGGAGAGCCCCAAGAGACCCAGTACTTC,CASSPRTSGGEPQETQYF
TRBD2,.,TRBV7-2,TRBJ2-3,TGTGCCAGCAGACGAGCGGGGGGGCTAAGCACAGATACGCAGTATTTT,CASRRAGGLSTDTQYF
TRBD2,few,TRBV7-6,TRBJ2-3,TGTGCCAGCAGCTCGGGACTATCTAGCACAGATACGCAGTATTTT,CASSSGLSSTDTQYF
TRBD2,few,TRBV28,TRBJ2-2,TGTGCCAGCTTTGCTACGGGGGGAGCCGGGGAGCTGTTTTTT,CASFATGGAGELFF
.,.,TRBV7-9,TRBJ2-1,TGTGCCAGCAGCCAAATAGGGGTTAGCCGAGGAGAGCAGTTCTTC,CASSQIGVSRGEQFF
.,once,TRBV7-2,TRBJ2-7,TGTGCCAGCAGTTACAGTTTGGCGTTACCCGAGCAGTACTTC,CASSYSLALPEQYF
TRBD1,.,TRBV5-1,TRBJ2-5,TGCGCCAGCAGCTTGAGAATTCCAGGGGGCAGGTCAGAGACCCAGTACTTC,CASSLRIPGGRSETQYF
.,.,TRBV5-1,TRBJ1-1,TGCGCCAGCAGCTTGAGGCCAAACACTGAAGCTTTCTTT,CASSLRPNTEAFF
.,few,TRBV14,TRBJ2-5,TGTGCCAGCAGCCAAGTTCCGGGAGAGACCCAGTACTTC,CASSQVPGETQYF
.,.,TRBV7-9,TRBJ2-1,TGTGCCAGCGTGCGGGATGAGCAGTTCTTC,CASVRDEQFF
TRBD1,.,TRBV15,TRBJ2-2,TGTGCCACCAGCAGACCGGGACAGGGGGCCGGGGAGCTGTTTTTT,CATSRPGQGAGELFF
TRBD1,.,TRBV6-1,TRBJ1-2,TGTGCCAGCAGCCGGGACAGGGACAACTATGGCTACACCTTC,CASSRDRDNYGYTF
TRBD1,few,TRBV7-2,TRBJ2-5,TGTGCCAGCAGCCCGCAGCAGGGGGCGATCCAGACCCAGTACTTC,CASSPQQGAIQTQYF
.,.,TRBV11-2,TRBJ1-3,TGTGCCAGCAGCTTATCGGCAGGGATTACCGGAAACACCATATATTTT,CASSLSAGITGNTIYF
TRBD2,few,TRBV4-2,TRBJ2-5,TGTGCCAGCAGCCAAGATGGAACTAGCGGGGTCCGGGGGACCCAGTACTTC,CASSQDGTSGVRGTQYF
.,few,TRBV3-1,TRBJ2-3,TGTGCCAGCAGCCAGAACGCGTTCACGGATACGCAGTATTTT,CASSQNAFTDTQYF
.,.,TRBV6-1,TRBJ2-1,TGTGCCAGCAGTCAATACGGGGATTCTAGAAATGAGCAGTTCTTC,CASSQYGDSRNEQFF
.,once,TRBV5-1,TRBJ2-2,TGCGCCAGCAGCTTGGGGGCCACCCTAGTAACCGGGGAGCTGTTTTTT,CASSLGATLVTGELFF
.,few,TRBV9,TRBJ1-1,TGTGCCAGCAGCGGTCCCACCTTTGGCACTGAAGCTTTCTTT,CASSGPTFGTEAFF
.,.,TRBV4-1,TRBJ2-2,TGCGCCAGCAGCCAAGGACGTTTCGGCGGCACCGGGGAGCTGTTTTTT,CASSQGRFGGTGELFF
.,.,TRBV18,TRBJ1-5,TGTGCCAGCTCAAAGGCCAGTAACCAGCCCCAGCATTTT,CASSKASNQPQHF
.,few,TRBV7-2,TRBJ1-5,TGTGCCAGCAGCTCATCCAGGCCTCCCCAGCATTTT,CASSSSRPPQHF
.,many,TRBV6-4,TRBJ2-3,TGTGCCAGCAGTGACCGTGCAGCTAGCACAGATACGCAGTATTTT,CASSDRAASTDTQYF
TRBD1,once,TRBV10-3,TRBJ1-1,TGTGCCATCTCCGGACAGGAAGGGGTAAACACTGAAGCTTTCTTT,CAISGQEGVNTEAFF
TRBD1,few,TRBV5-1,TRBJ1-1,TGCGCCAGCAGCAAAGGACAGGACACTGAAGCTTTCTTT,CASSKGQDTEAFF
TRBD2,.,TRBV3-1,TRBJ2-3,TGTGCCAGCGCGGGGGACACAGATACGCAGTATTTT,CASAGDTDTQYF
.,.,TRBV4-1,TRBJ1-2,TGCGCCAGCAGCCAAGATCGCCCTCTCGACATTGGCTACACCTTC,CASSQDRPLDIGYTF
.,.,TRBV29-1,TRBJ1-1,TGCAGCGTTGGGGGTAGACGGCCGTTGACTGAAGCTTTCTTT,CSVGGRRPLTEAFF
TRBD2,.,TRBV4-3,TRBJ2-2,TGCGCCAGCAGCCAAGAAGTCGAAAGCGGGGCGGGTGGGGAGCTGTTTTTT,CASSQEVESGAGGELFF
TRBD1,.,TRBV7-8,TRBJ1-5,TGTGCCAGCAACAGAGACAGGGGAAGGGCTCAGCCCCAGCATTTT,CASNRDRGRAQPQHF
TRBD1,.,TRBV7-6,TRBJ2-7,TGCGCCAGCAGCCTCGGGACAGACGAGCAGTACTTC,CASSLGTDEQYF
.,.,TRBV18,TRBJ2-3,TGTGCCAGCTCACCACGCTCGGAGGGTACAGATACGCAGTATTTT,CASSPRSEGTDTQYF
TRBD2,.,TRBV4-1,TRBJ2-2,TGCGCCAGCAGCCAAGATCCGGGGAGGGGAAACACCGGGGAGCTGTTTTTT,CASSQDPGRGNTGELFF
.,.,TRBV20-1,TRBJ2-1,TGCAGTGCTACCTTAGCGTCCCTTGAGCAGTTCTTC,CSATLASLEQFF
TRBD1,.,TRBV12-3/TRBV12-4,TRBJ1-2,TGTGCCAGCACCTCGACAGGGGGGCTAGTCCCCTACACCTTC,CASTSTGGLVPYTF
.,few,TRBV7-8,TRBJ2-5,TGTGCCAGCAGCTTATTCTACGCGGGGGCCGAAGAGACCCAGTACTTC,CASSLFYAGAEETQYF
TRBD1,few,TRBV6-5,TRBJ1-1,TGTGCCAGCAGTTATCTGACAGGGGGCAAGCTGAACACTGAAGCTTTCTTT,CASSYLTGGKLNTEAFF
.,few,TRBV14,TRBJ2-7,TGTGCCAGCAGTGGGACAAGAGGGGGATACGAGCAGTACTTC,CASSGTRGGYEQYF
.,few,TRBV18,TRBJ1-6,TGTGCCAGCTCACAATCGGGGGGCGAGAATTCACCCCTCCACTTT,CASSQSGGENSPLHF
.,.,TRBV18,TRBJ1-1,TGTGCCAGCTCACCATGGTCAGGGATGAACACTGAAGCTTTCTTT,CASSPWSGMNTEAFF
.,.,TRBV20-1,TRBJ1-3,TGCAGTGCCACGGACAGTACCTCTGGAAACACCATATATTTT,CSATDSTSGNTIYF
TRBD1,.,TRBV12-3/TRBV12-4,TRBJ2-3,TGTGCCAGCAGCCAGGGGGCAGAAGATACGCAGTATTTT,CASSQGAEDTQYF
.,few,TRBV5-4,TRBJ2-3,TGTGCCAGCAGCTTTAGTCGGGGTAAAGGCACAGATACGCAGTATTTT,CASSFSRGKGTDTQYF
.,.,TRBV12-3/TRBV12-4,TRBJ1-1,TGTGCCAGCAGTTTAGGGGGCCCAACTGAAGCTTTCTTT,CASSLGGPTEAFF
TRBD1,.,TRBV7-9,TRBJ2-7,TGTGCCAGCAGCTTAGCCTACAGGGGGCTGTACGAGCAGTACTTC,CASSLAYRGLYEQYF
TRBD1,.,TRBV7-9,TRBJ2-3,TGTGCCAGCAGCCTCGGGACAGGAAAGTATTTT,CASSLGTGKYF
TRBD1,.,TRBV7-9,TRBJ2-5,TGTGCCAGCAGCCGGACGACAGGGCGTCAAGAGACCCAGTACTTC,CASSRTTGRQETQYF
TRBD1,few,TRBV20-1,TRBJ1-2,TGCAGTGTTCACAGGGGGAATAGTATCTATGGCTACACCTTC,CSVHRGNSIYGYTF
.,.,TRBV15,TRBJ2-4,TGTGCCACCAGCAGTGAGGGGAGACGAGGCATTCAGTACTTC,CATSSEGRRGIQYF
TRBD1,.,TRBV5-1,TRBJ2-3,TGCGCCAGCAGCTTGGGACAGGGGGAAGATACGCAGTATTTT,CASSLGQGEDTQYF
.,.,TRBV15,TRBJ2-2,TGTGCCACCAGCTTTAGGGGAACCGGGGAGCTGTTTTTT,CATSFRGTGELFF
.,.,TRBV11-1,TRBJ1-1,TGTGCCAGCAGCTTGGGCCGGGATGGAACTGAAGCTTTCTTT,CASSLGRDGTEAFF
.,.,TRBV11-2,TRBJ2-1,TGTGCCAGCAGCCAGGAGGCGGAAAACTCCTACAATGAGCAGTTCTTC,CASSQEAENSYNEQFF
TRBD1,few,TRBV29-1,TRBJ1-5,TGCAGCGTTGCTAATGGGACAGGGTGGAATCAGCCCCAGCATTTT,CSVANGTGWNQPQHF
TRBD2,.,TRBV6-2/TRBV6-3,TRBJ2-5,TGTGCCAGCAGTCCGCCTAACTGGGAGGGGTTCATAGAGACCCAGTACTTC,CASSPPNWEGFIETQYF
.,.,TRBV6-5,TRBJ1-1,TGTGCCAGCAGTTCAGGAAACCTCATGAACACTGAAGCTTTCTTT,CASSSGNLMNTEAFF
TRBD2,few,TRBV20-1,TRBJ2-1,TGCAGTGGGACTAGCGGGGGGGCCGGCGATGAGCAGTTCTTC,CSGTSGGAGDEQFF